This TCR beta chain comes out of a study of glioma-infiltrating T cells (dated by TCRdb to the mid-2010s). For the study in its entirety: TCR alpha- and beta-chain repertoires were sequenced from glioma tissue, non-neoplastic brain tissue and matched peripheral blood mononuclear cells. To measure divergence between tissue and blood T-cell populations, each tissue-infiltrating repertoire was compared with the peripheral blood repertoire of the same patient. The paired cohort comprised three low-grade glioma patients, about eight primary glioblastoma patients and three non-glioma patients contributing non-neoplastic brain tissue.

Only a few counts were recorded for this clonotype. It lacks a known antigen. Base qualities are not provided; no much larger clone lies one nucleotide away. Points the paper makes about the study in general: Only a very small number of CDR3 sequences turned up in both tissue and blood, a result put down to high CDR3 diversity combined with limited sampling. VJ-independent divergence between tissue and blood was found to be below expectation in non-neoplastic patients but above expectation in all gliomas, particularly low-grade gliomas. The group comparisons were based on small numbers of patients: three non-neoplastic, three low-grade glioma and seven to nine glioblastoma patients.

V drops 2 bases and J drops 4 bases, leaving 2 bases in between. The CDR3 has 12 amino acids, counting the end cysteine and phenylalanine. The retained sequence is limited to the CDR3, 36 bases, with the frame set at the first base. TCR alpha and beta CDR3 regions were amplified with the iRepertoire nested amplicon-rescue multiplex PCR (arm-PCR) platform from RNA. For one-step reverse transcription and amplification, roughly 95-450 ng of tissue mRNA or PBMC total RNA was used as input. Following bead purification, Illumina adapters were added through a secondary multiplex PCR, and the libraries were then gel-purified between 200 and 400 bp. Demultiplexing relied on internal 6-nucleotide barcodes carried by the libraries. Sequencing of the libraries was done on an Illumina MiSeq using 2x220 or 2x250 nucleotide paired-end reads. As for the original processing: Paired reads were merged with FLASH 1.2.11 and aligned to the GRCh37 human genome with BWA-MEM before extracting TRA and TRB reads. An IMGT-derived reference of cassette sequences and CDR3 motifs, with pseudogenes included, was used for V and J assignment. Three-frame translation of reads was performed, and productive CDR3s were defined as those with a C...FGXG motif and no stop codons. A clonotype was defined as a unique combination of a V-J cassette pair and a CDR3 amino acid sequence. Reads were filtered by Hamming distance, thresholded by each sample's sequence error rate in mapped regions. Starting from the raw public reads, TCRdb applied fastp trimming at Q25, assembled clones with MiXCR and retained in-frame beta chains. Here each entry gathers all rows of one CDR3 protein and keeps the most common genes and DNA. The V and J calls were determined by TCRdb, not by the authors. This sample is represented by about 99,000 distinct CDR3 sequences; around 28% of them were singletons. The biggest ten clones account for approximately 43% of the sample.

This sequence uses TRBV12-3 or TRBV12-4 and TRBJ2-2; the D gene remains uncertain. Sequenced input: glioma tissue, nonneoplastic brain tissue, or PBMCs (not recorded which). The TCR comes from a human donor with low-grade glioma or glioblastoma, undergoing nonglioma brain surgery, or in good health (not recorded which). At the DNA level, the sequence is TGTGCCAGCAGTTTACGCACCGGGGAGCTGTTTTTT. Translated, this gives CASSLRTGELFF.